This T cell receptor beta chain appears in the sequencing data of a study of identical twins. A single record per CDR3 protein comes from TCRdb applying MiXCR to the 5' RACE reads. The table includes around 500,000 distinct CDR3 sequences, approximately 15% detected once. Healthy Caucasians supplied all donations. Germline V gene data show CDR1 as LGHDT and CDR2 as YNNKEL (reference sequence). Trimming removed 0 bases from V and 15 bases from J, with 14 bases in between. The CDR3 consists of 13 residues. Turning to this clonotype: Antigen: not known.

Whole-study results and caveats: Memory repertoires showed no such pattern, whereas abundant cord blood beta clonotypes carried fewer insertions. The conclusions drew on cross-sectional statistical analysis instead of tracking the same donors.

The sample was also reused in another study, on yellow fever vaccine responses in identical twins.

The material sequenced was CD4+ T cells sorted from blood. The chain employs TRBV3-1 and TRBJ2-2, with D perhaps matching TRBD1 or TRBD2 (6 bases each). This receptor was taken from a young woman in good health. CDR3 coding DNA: TGTGCCAGCAGCCAAGATCGGACGGGGGCGATGTTTTTT. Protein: CASSQDRTGAMFF.